This T cell receptor (beta chain) was sequenced for a study of T and B cells in COVID-19 patients. As for the study in general: Peripheral blood came from COVID-19 patients with active infection or after recovery. The recovered cohort's median age was around 30 years, versus approximately 70 years in active infection. The recovered patients had mostly mild to moderate COVID-19 with outpatient management.

TRB rearrangements were amplified by multiplex PCR with BIOMED2 TRB-A/B primers. TCRdb passed the multiplex PCR reads through MiXCR, listing each CDR3 protein once. The data contain under 9,500 distinct CDR3 sequences, more than 25% of them seen just once; the ten biggest clones take up about 6.1%. V lost 5 bases, J lost 4 bases, and 14 bases stayed unmatched. The germline V gene encodes CDR1 SGHKS and CDR2 YYEKEE (reference sequence). This CDR3 is 17 amino acids long. Blood genomic DNA input for TRB amplification was 250-500 ng. Study outcomes and limitations: Few blood samples existed from mildly ill patients during symptoms or early in severe cases.

Concerning this clonotype: Its antigen is unidentified.

This receptor was obtained from a human donor who had recovered from COVID-19. V usage is TRBV5-5 and J usage is TRBJ1-2; 10 nucleotides align to TRBD1. Sequencing was done on a sample of blood. CDR3 protein: CASRSTGQGGIGYGYTF. The CDR3, as DNA: TGTGCCAGCAGATCAACTGGACAGGGGGGGATTGGCTATGGCTACACCTTC.